The following is a T cell receptor beta chain sequence with its context. The antigen is unknown. Germline CDR1 DFQATT, CDR2 SNEGSKA (reference sequence). The CDR3 runs to 16 residues. With 3 bases clipped from V and 2 bases from J, the junction kept 11 bases outside the gene matches. This sample stems from a study of CD8 T cells in ankylosing spondylitis. Findings and limits, study-wide: Among TCR beta sequences, a motif of several highly homologous variants appeared characteristic of ankylosing spondylitis blood.

TCRdb reprocessed the 5' RACE reads with MiXCR, giving one entry per CDR3 protein. The sample holds some 800,000 distinct CDR3 sequences, around 11% seen once. The chain couples TRBV20-1 to TRBJ2-3; 7 nucleotides align to TRBD2. The receptor's source is a male donor with ankylosing spondylitis. Sequenced input: blood, either unsorted or a sorted T cell fraction (not recorded which). CDR3 in amino acids: CSARTHEGRATDTQYF. The CDR3 nucleotides read TGCAGTGCTAGGACCCATGAGGGGAGGGCCACAGATACGCAGTATTTT.